The TCR beta chain described here comes from a study of blood T cell repertoires in COVID-19. Across the whole study: The United States, Italy and Spain supplied acute and convalescent COVID-19 samples. The analysed material was cDNA or gDNA that came from T cells, B-cell-depleted T cells, or PBMCs.

Germline assignment: CDR1 SGDLS and CDR2 YYNGEE. V dropped 2 bases and J dropped 5 bases, with 11 bases sitting between them. The CDR3 has 13 residues. TCRdb's table, derived via immunoSEQ multiplex PCR, lists solely in-frame clones and lacks some. The table has 240,000 or so clones, about 86% seen once. The sequencing input was peripheral blood. This receptor was obtained from a woman aged 25 to 39 who had recovered from COVID-19. This chain uses TRBV9 with TRBJ2-7, with D possibly being TRBD2 (5 bases). CDR3 nucleotides: TGTGCCAGCAGCGTCGGTCCTAGCCACGAGCAGTACTTC. Translating it yields CASSVGPSHEQYF.